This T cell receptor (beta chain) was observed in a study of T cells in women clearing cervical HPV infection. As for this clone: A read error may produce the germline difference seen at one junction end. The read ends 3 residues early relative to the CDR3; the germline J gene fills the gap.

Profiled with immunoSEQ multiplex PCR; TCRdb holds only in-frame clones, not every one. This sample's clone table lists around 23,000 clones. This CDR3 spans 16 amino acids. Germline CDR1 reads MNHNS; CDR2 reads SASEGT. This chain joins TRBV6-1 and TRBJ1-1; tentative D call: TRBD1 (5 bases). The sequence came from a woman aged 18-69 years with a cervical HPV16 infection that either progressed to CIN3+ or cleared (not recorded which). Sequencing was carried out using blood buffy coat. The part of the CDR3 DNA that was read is TGTGCCAGCAGTGAATTGGGGGGGATATTGAACGCTGAA. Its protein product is CASSELGGILNAE. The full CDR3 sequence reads CASSELGGILNAEAFF.